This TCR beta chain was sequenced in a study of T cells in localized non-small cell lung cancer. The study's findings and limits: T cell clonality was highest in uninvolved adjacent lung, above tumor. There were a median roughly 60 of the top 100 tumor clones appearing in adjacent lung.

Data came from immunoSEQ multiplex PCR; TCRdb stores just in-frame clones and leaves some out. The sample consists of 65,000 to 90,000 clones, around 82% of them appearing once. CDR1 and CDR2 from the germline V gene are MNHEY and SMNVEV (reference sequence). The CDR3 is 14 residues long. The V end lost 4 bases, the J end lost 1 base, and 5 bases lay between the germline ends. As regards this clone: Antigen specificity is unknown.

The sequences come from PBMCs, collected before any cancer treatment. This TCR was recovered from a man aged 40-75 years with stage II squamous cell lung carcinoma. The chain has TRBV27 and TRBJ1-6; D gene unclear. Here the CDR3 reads CASSSLSYNSPLHF. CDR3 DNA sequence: TGTGCCAGCAGTTCCTTGTCCTATAATTCACCCCTCCACTTT.